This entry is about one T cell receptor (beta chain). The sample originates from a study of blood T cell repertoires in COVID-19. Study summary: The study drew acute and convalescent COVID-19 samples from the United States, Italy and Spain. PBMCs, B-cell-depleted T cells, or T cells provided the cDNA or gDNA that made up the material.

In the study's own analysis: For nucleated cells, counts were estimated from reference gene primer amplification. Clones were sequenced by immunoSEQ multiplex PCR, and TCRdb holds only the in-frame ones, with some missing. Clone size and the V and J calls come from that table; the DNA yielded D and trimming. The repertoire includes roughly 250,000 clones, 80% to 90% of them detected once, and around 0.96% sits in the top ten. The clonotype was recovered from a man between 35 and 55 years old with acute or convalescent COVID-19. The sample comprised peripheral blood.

The CDR3 DNA follows: TGTGCCAGCTCATCCGGGACTAGCGGGGGCTTTAGCACAGATACGCAGTATTTT. Residues: CASSSGTSGGFSTDTQYF. The rearrangement joins TRBV18 to TRBJ2-3; 14 nucleotides match TRBD2. This CDR3 is built from 18 residues. Germline CDR1 and CDR2: KGHSH and LQKENI. V lost 5 bases, J lost 0 bases, and 7 bases stayed unmatched.